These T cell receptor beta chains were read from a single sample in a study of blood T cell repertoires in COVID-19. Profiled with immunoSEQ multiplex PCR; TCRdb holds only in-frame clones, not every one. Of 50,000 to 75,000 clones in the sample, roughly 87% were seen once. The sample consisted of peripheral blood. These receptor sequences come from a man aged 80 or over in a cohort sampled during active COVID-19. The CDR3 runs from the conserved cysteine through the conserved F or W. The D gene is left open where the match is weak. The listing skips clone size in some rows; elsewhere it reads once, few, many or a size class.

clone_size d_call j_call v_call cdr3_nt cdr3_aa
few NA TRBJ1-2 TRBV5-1 TGCGCCAGCAGCATGTATCCAGGGGTGACTAACTATGGCTACACCTTC CASSMYPGVTNYGYTF
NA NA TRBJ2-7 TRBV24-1 TGTGCCACCAGTGATTCCGTCTACGAGCAGTACTTC CATSDSVYEQYF
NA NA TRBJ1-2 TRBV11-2 TGTGCCAGCAGCTTAGGAGGCGGTGGCTACACCTTC CASSLGGGGYTF
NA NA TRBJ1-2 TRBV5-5 TGTGCCAGCAGCCGATACAGGGATGCTAACTATGGCTACACCTTC CASSRYRDANYGYTF
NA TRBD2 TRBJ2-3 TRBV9 TGTGCCAGCAGCGTAGGATTGGAGTTGAGCGGGGGGGCCACAGATACGCAGTATTTT CASSVGLELSGGATDTQYF
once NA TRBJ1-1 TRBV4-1 TGCGCCAGCAGCCAAGACGCAGGCGAGAACACTGAAGCTTTCTTT CASSQDAGENTEAFF
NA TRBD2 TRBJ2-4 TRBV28 TGTGCCAGCAGGGGGGGGTTACTAGCGACTCAGTACTTC CASRGGLLATQYF
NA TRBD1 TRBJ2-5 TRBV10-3 TGTGCCATCAGCCATGACAGGGGGCCGCAGACCCAGTACTTC CAISHDRGPQTQYF
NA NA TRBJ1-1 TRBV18 TGTGCCAGCTCACCACCGCTACGGAACACTGAAGCTTTCTTT CASSPPLRNTEAFF
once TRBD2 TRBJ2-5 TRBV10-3 TGTGCCATCAGTGACCCGTCGGGACGGGGGGTCGGGCAAGAGACCCAGTACTTC CAISDPSGRGVGQETQYF
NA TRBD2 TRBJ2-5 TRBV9 TGTGCCAGCAGCGTAGGGTCTAGCGGGGTCCCAGAGACCCAGTACTTC CASSVGSSGVPETQYF
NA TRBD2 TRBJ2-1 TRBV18 TGTGCCAGCTCACCAGCGACGGGGAGACTAGCGGCTTCCAGCTCCTACAATGAGCAGTTCTTC CASSPATGRLAASSSYNEQFF
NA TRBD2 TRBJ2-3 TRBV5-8 TGTGCCAGCAGCTTGTTGGCGGGGGGGCCTAGTACGCAGTATTTT CASSLLAGGPSTQYF
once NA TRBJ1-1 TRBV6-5 TGTGCCACCGAGGGACTTGGTACTGAAGCTTTCTTT CATEGLGTEAFF
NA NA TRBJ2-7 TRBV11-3 TGTGCCAACAAATGGGTCGGGAGAAAATACGAGCAGTACTTC CANKWVGRKYEQYF
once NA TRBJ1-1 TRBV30 TGTGCCTGGAGTATGACGGAGCTTGAAGCTTTCTTT CAWSMTELEAFF
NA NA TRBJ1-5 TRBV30 TGTGCCTGGACCGGACAGACCAATCAGCCCCAGCATTTT CAWTGQTNQPQHF
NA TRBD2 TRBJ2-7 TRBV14 TGTGCCAGCAGCCGGACTAGCGGGAGCTACGAGCAGTACTTC CASSRTSGSYEQYF
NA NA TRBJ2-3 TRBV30 TGTGCCTGGAGTACCAAGGGGACTTGGACGCAGTATTTT CAWSTKGTWTQYF
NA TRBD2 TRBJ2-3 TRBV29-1 TGCAGCGTGGAGGGACTAGCGGAGAGCAGCACAGATACGCAGTATTTT CSVEGLAESSTDTQYF
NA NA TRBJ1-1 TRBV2 TGTGCCAGCAGTGATTTGGGGGGAAACACTGAAGCTTTCTTT CASSDLGGNTEAFF
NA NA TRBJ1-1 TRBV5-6 TGTGCCAGCAGCTTTCGTGTGAACACTGAAGCTTTCTTT CASSFRVNTEAFF
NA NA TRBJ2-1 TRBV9 TGTGCCAGCAGCCCTGCGCAGGGGGGAATTGATGAGCAGTTCTTC CASSPAQGGIDEQFF
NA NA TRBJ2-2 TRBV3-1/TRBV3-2 TGTGCCAGCAGGGGGGGTCCCGGGGAGCTGTTTTTT CASRGGPGELFF
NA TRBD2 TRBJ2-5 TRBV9 TGTGCCAGCAGCTCAGTGGGGGGGCAAGAGACCCAGTACTTC CASSSVGGQETQYF
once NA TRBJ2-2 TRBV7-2 TGTGCCAGCAGCTTTAGCACAGGGAACACCGGGGAGCTGTTTTTT CASSFSTGNTGELFF
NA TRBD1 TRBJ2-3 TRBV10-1 TGCGCCAGCAGTGAGTGGGGGACAGGGTCAAGCACAGATACGCAGTATTTT CASSEWGTGSSTDTQYF
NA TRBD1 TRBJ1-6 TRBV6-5 TGTGCCAGCAGCCCGGGACAGATTAATTCACCCCTCCACTTT CASSPGQINSPLHF
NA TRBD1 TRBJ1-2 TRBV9 TGTGCCAGCACTATGGGACAGGGAAACTATGGCTACACCTTC CASTMGQGNYGYTF
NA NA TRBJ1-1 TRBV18 TGTGCCAGCTCACCACGGACAGCGCAAACTGAAGCTTTCTTT CASSPRTAQTEAFF
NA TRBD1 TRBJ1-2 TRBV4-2 TGTGCCAGCAGCCAAGAAGGCCCAAAGGGACAGGGGCCTTATGGCTACACCTTC CASSQEGPKGQGPYGYTF